These T cell receptor beta chains were read from a single sample in a study of T-cell memory formation after mild COVID-19. Each CDR3 protein gets one entry after TCRdb re-called the 5' RACE reads with MiXCR. The sample lists more than 80,000 distinct CDR3 sequences, 15% to 20% occurring once. Sequencing was performed on PBMCs or a T cell subset sorted from them (not recorded which). All receptors come from an adult woman who had mild COVID-19 (a few samples of this study predate the infection). Cell type and time point are not known. CDR3s include the opening cysteine and the closing phenylalanine or tryptophan. The order of the fields is clone size, J gene, V gene, D gene, CDR3 DNA, CDR3 protein. A D gene is named only where the DNA matches it firmly. Clone sizes are given selectively: once, few, many, or a class where the clone is expanded.

-,TRBJ2-3,TRBV10-3,-,TGTGCCATCAGCGCGAACAAGCCCGATACGCAGTATTTT,CAISANKPDTQYF
few,TRBJ1-2,TRBV15,TRBD1,TGTGCCACCAGCAGAGATCAGGGGGCAGACTATGGCTACACCTTC,CATSRDQGADYGYTF
few,TRBJ2-7,TRBV15,-,TGTGCCACCAGCAATCCGATGTCGGGTGTCTCCTACGAGCAGTACTTC,CATSNPMSGVSYEQYF
few,TRBJ2-7,TRBV20-1,TRBD1,TGCAGTGCTTCCGGGACAGGGCCCTACGAGCAGTACTTC,CSASGTGPYEQYF
-,TRBJ2-3,TRBV2,-,TGTGCCAGCATGACAGGCACAGATACGCAGTATTTT,CASMTGTDTQYF
-,TRBJ2-5,TRBV12-3/TRBV12-4,TRBD2,TGTGCCAGCAGCCCGACTAGCGGGGGTGGGGAGACCCAGTACTTC,CASSPTSGGGETQYF
few,TRBJ2-1,TRBV4-3,-,TGCGCCAGCAGCCAAGATAGACTACCCCCGGGTAATGAGCAGTTCTTC,CASSQDRLPPGNEQFF
-,TRBJ2-4,TRBV11-3,-,TGTGCCAGCAGCAATCAAGGGTGGTTTCAGTACTTC,CASSNQGWFQYF
-,TRBJ1-4,TRBV5-1,-,TGCGCCAGCAGCAATCTTCGCAGGGGTGAAAAACTGTTTTTT,CASSNLRRGEKLFF
few,TRBJ2-1,TRBV3-1,TRBD2,TGTGCCAGCAGTTACCCCGGAAGCGGGAGCAATGAGCAGTTCTTC,CASSYPGSGSNEQFF
few,TRBJ2-7,TRBV7-8,-,TGTGCCAGCAGCTTTGGCGGGGTCCTCTCCACCAGCTCCTACGAGCAGTACTTC,CASSFGGVLSTSSYEQYF
-,TRBJ1-2,TRBV27,-,TGTGCCACCATGGGGAAGGGGCCCTGGGGCTACACCTTC,CATMGKGPWGYTF
few,TRBJ1-1,TRBV6-2/TRBV6-3,TRBD1,TGTGCCAGCAGTTACCCAGGACAGGGTATGAACACTGAAGCTTTCTTT,CASSYPGQGMNTEAFF
few,TRBJ2-1,TRBV12-3/TRBV12-4,TRBD1,TGTGCCAGCAGGGACTCACGGGACAGTATCTACAATGAGCAGTTCTTC,CASRDSRDSIYNEQFF
few,TRBJ1-1,TRBV29-1,-,TGCAGCGTTGGAGACCCTGAAGCTTTCTTT,CSVGDPEAFF
-,TRBJ2-2,TRBV5-1,-,TGCGCCAGCAACCCCGAGGGGGGGGCCACCGGGGAGCTGTTTTTT,CASNPEGGATGELFF
few,TRBJ2-4,TRBV4-3,-,TGCGCCAGCAGCCAAGATTGGGGGAGGACCAAAAACATTCAGTACTTC,CASSQDWGRTKNIQYF
few,TRBJ2-7,TRBV12-3/TRBV12-4,-,TGTGCCAGCAGTTGGGGTACAGGGTCCGACTACGAGCAGTACTTC,CASSWGTGSDYEQYF
-,TRBJ1-6,TRBV20-1,-,TGCAGTGCTAGAGTAAGGCTCCCTGGCACGAATTCACCCCTCCACTTT,CSARVRLPGTNSPLHF
few,TRBJ2-7,TRBV7-8,TRBD2,TGTGCCAGCAGCCAAGGACTAGCGGGAGGTCTCTCCTACGAGCAGTACTTC,CASSQGLAGGLSYEQYF
-,TRBJ2-7,TRBV30,-,TGTGCCTGTAGGGACCAGTCCTACGAGCAGTACTTC,CACRDQSYEQYF
few,TRBJ1-1,TRBV7-2,-,TGTGCCAGCAGCTTACCGGGGGCCATGAACACTGAAGCTTTCTTT,CASSLPGAMNTEAFF
-,TRBJ1-3,TRBV9,-,TGTGCCAGCAGCGTAGAGAGGGGCTCTGGAAACACCATATATTTT,CASSVERGSGNTIYF
-,TRBJ1-1,TRBV29-1,-,TGCAGCGTTGAAGGCAGGGAAGCTTTCTTT,CSVEGREAFF
-,TRBJ2-2,TRBV6-5,-,TGTGCCAGCATAAACGGCGGGGAGCTGTTTTTT,CASINGGELFF
-,TRBJ2-1,TRBV7-2,-,TGTGCCAGCAGCTTAGGCAGGGAAATTTACAATGAGCAGTTCTTC,CASSLGREIYNEQFF
few,TRBJ2-1,TRBV7-9,TRBD2,TGTGCCAGCAGCCTGGGACTAGCGGACACCAATGAGCAGTTCTTC,CASSLGLADTNEQFF
few,TRBJ1-4,TRBV7-6,TRBD1,TGTGCCAGCAGCAAACGACAGGGGCAGGAAAAACTGTTTTTT,CASSKRQGQEKLFF
few,TRBJ2-3,TRBV29-1,TRBD2,TGCAGCGTTGGAGGCGGGAGGGCGTTGACAGATACGCAGTATTTT,CSVGGGRALTDTQYF
few,TRBJ2-2,TRBV12-3/TRBV12-4,TRBD2,TGTGCCAGCAGTTTACGGGCTAGCGGGGACCACACCGGGGAGCTGTTTTTT,CASSLRASGDHTGELFF
-,TRBJ2-2,TRBV7-9,TRBD1,TGTGCCAGCAGTTCCGGGACAGGGGCCCCCGGGGAGCTGTTTTTT,CASSSGTGAPGELFF
-,TRBJ2-7,TRBV7-6,TRBD2,TGTGCCAGCAGCTTAGGGGACGCGGGGGGCACCTACGAGCAGTACTTC,CASSLGDAGGTYEQYF
many,TRBJ2-1,TRBV4-1,TRBD2,TGCGCCAGCAGCCAAGATCCCCGGACTAGCGGCTTAAATGAGCAGTTCTTC,CASSQDPRTSGLNEQFF
many,TRBJ2-5,TRBV7-6,-,TGTGCCAGCAGCTTCCCGGGACCAAAAGAGACCCAGTACTTC,CASSFPGPKETQYF
many,TRBJ1-1,TRBV5-6,-,TGTGCCAGCAGCCTGACAGACCTGAACACTGAAGCTTTCTTT,CASSLTDLNTEAFF
few,TRBJ2-7,TRBV5-5,-,TGTGCCAGCAGCAGGACAGTTGGCTACGAGCAGTACTTC,CASSRTVGYEQYF
few,TRBJ2-5,TRBV9,-,TGTGCCAGCAGCCCAGCGGAGTTAGGAGAGACCCAGTACTTC,CASSPAELGETQYF
few,TRBJ2-5,TRBV5-8,TRBD1,TGTGCCAGCAGCTTTGGGGGACAGTCGTACCAAGAGACCCAGTACTTC,CASSFGGQSYQETQYF
few,TRBJ2-6,TRBV20-1,-,TGCAGTGCAGTGGATCCCTCTGGGGCCAACGTCCTGACTTTC,CSAVDPSGANVLTF
-,TRBJ2-1,TRBV7-3,TRBD1,TGTGCCAGCAGCTTCCCCCGGGACAGCTCCACCTACAATGAGCAGTTCTTC,CASSFPRDSSTYNEQFF
-,TRBJ2-1,TRBV5-1,-,TGCGCCAGCAGCTTGGAGGGGTCCCCTAGGGCATCCTACAATGAGCAGTTCTTC,CASSLEGSPRASYNEQFF
-,TRBJ2-7,TRBV7-9,TRBD2,TGTGCCAGCAGCTTAGTACTAGCGGGACACGAGCAGTACTTC,CASSLVLAGHEQYF
many,TRBJ2-1,TRBV20-1,-,TGCAGTGCTAGAGATACGGGACGTACCTACAATGAGCAGTTCTTC,CSARDTGRTYNEQFF
-,TRBJ2-5,TRBV12-3/TRBV12-4,-,TGTGCCAGCAGTTTCTCGACAGGGAGGGAGACCCAGTACTTC,CASSFSTGRETQYF
few,TRBJ1-1,TRBV12-5,TRBD1,TGTGCTAGTGGCCCATACGGACAGGGAAGGAACCATGAAGCTTTCTTT,CASGPYGQGRNHEAFF